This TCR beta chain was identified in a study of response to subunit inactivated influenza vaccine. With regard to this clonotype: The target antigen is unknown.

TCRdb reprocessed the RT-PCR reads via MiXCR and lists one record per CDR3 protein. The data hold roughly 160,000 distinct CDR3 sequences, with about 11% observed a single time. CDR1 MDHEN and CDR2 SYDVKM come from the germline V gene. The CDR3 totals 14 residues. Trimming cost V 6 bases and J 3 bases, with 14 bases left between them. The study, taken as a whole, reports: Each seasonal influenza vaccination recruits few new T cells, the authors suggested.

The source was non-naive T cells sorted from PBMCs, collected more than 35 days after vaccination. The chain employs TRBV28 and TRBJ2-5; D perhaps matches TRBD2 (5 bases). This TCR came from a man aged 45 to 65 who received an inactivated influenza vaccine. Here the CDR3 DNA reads TGTGCCAGCAGGACCACGGGAAGGAAAGAGACCCAGTACTTC. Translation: CASRTTGRKETQYF.